These 28 T cell receptor beta chains share one sample of origin, sequenced in a study of blood T cell repertoires in COVID-19. The table came from immunoSEQ multiplex PCR; TCRdb's copy has only in-frame clones and leaves some out. The data contain approximately 82,000 clones, approximately 90% of them seen just once; the ten biggest clones take up approximately 15%. The sequencing input was peripheral blood. These receptor sequences come from a man between 65 and 80 years old with active or convalescent COVID-19.

V gene TRBV5-4 combines with J gene TRBJ2-1; 10 bases are a match to TRBD2. V trimming: 4 bases; J trimming: 3 bases; junction bases outside the gene matches: 1. This CDR3 spans 14 amino acids. Germline assignment: CDR1 SGHNT and CDR2 YYREEE (reference sequence). The CDR3 DNA reads TGTGCCAGCAGCCGACTAGCGGGCTACAATGAGCAGTTCTTC. Its translation: CASSRLAGYNEQFF. The entire variable domain, with the rest obtained from reference TRBV5-4 and TRBJ2-1, is as follows: ETGVTQSPTHLIKTRGQQVTLRCSSQSGHNTVSWYQQALGQGPQFIFQYYREEENGRGNFPPRFSGLQFPNYSSELNVNALELDDSALYLCASSRLAGYNEQFFGPGTRLTVL.

In DNA, the CDR3 is TGTGCCAGCAGCATGCCGGGAGGGCCAGGAGATACGCAGTATTTT. Amino acids: CASSMPGGPGDTQYF. The V call is TRBV7-3, the J call TRBJ2-3; TRBD2 aligns across 8 bases. This CDR3 spans 15 amino acids. Germline V lookup: CDR1 SGHTA, CDR2 FQGTGA. V lost 5 bases, J lost 5 bases, and 9 bases stayed unmatched.

The CDR3 loop reads CASSPGTSSTDTQYF. The CDR3 DNA follows: TGCGCCAGCAGCCCCGGGACTAGTAGCACAGATACGCAGTATTTT. The V gene is TRBV4-3, the J gene TRBJ2-3; 8 bases match TRBD2. Germline assignment: CDR1 LGHNA and CDR2 YSLEER. This CDR3 has 15 residues. Trimming took 4 bases from V and 0 from J; bases not matched to a gene: 3.

The genes are TRBV30 and TRBJ1-6; D might be TRBD1 (5 bases). CDR3 length: 13 amino acids. CDR1 and CDR2 (germline): GTSNPN, SVGIG (reference sequence). V dropped 5 bases and J dropped 4 bases, with 9 bases sitting between them. CDR3 residues: CAWHPGYNSPLHF. The CDR3 DNA reads as TGTGCCTGGCACCCAGGGTATAATTCACCCCTCCACTTT.

This clone was seen just once. The rearrangement uses TRBV4-1 and TRBJ2-1; D might be TRBD2 (5 bases). Germline V gene lookup returns CDR1 MGHRA and CDR2 YSYEKL. The CDR3 is 15 amino acids. Trimming removed 1 base from V and 5 bases from J, with 12 bases in between. The CDR3 DNA is TGCGCCAGCAGCCAAGTAGGGCTAGCCCACAATGAGCAGTTCTTC. Protein sequence: CASSQVGLAHNEQFF.

The genes are TRBV2 and TRBJ1-1; no definite D call. V lost 6 bases and J lost 5, with 13 bases in between. This CDR3 spans 13 amino acids. Germline V gene lookup returns CDR1 SNHLY and CDR2 FYNNEI. CDR3 amino acids: CASSQQARTEAFF. The CDR3 nucleotides are TGTGCCAGCAGCCAACAAGCCAGGACTGAAGCTTTCTTT.

This clone came up once. The genes are TRBV30 and TRBJ1-5, with TRBD1 matching 9 bases. Germline lookup yields CDR1 GTSNPN and CDR2 SVGIG (reference sequence). With V trimmed by 3 bases and J by 5 bases, 8 bases remained unmatched. This CDR3 has 15 amino acids. The CDR3 coding sequence is TGTGCCTGGAGCATATCCGGGACAGGGTATCAGCCCCAGCATTTT. The encoded protein is CAWSISGTGYQPQHF.

The J gene is TRBJ1-6, the V gene TRBV28; 9 nucleotides align to TRBD1. J was trimmed by 6 bases and V by 8 bases; bases with no gene match: 8. The CDR3 contains 15 residues. Germline V gives CDR1 MDHEN, CDR2 SYDVKM. The CDR3 coding sequence is TGTGCCAGCCAGAAACAGGGGGCAGGTAATTCACCCCTCCACTTT. Protein sequence: CASQKQGAGNSPLHF.

The rearrangement uses TRBV5-4 and TRBJ2-3, with D possibly TRBD2 on 6 matching bases. The CDR3 extends over 16 amino acids. The germline gives CDR1 SGHNT, CDR2 YYREEE (reference sequence). Trimming stripped 6 bases from V and 0 bases from J, with 17 bases between. CDR3 DNA sequence: TGTGCCAGCAAGACGACCGGGAGTTATAGCACAGATACGCAGTATTTT. Protein: CASKTTGSYSTDTQYF.

The chain joins TRBV28 to TRBJ2-5; 13 positions match TRBD2. The CDR3 is 17 amino acids. CDR1 is MDHEN, CDR2 SYDVKM, per germline. V trimming: 2 bases; J trimming: 4 bases; junction bases outside the gene matches: 7. CDR3 sequence: CASSLAGLAGQVETQYF. The CDR3 DNA reads TGTGCCAGCAGTTTAGCGGGACTAGCGGGACAAGTAGAGACCCAGTACTTC.

This chain uses TRBV7-9 with TRBJ1-1; no firm D call. V lost 1 base, J lost 4 bases, and 10 bases lay in between. The CDR3 has 14 residues. CDR1 and CDR2 from the germline V gene are SEHNR and FQNEAQ (reference sequence). The DNA of the CDR3 is TGTGCCAGCAGCTTAGTGGGCTCAGGCACTGAAGCTTTCTTT. This encodes CASSLVGSGTEAFF.

V is TRBV6-5 and J is TRBJ2-1; perhaps TRBD2 as D (6 bases). The V and J ends lost 2 bases and 8 bases respectively, with 19 bases between them. This CDR3 spans 16 amino acids. Germline V gene data show CDR1 as MNHEY and CDR2 as SVGAGI. The CDR3 loop reads CASSYGQVAGFDEQFF. The CDR3 DNA reads TGTGCCAGCAGTTACGGGCAGGTGGCGGGATTTGATGAGCAGTTCTTC.

This clone was recorded once. The chain carries TRBV4-3 and TRBJ1-2, with D perhaps TRBD1 (6 bases). Trimming shortened V by 0 bases and J by 2 bases, and 10 bases separated the two germline ends. This CDR3 contains 15 residues. Germline CDR1 and CDR2: LGHNA and YSLEER. The CDR3 region is CASSQDDQGNYGYTF. The CDR3 DNA reads as TGCGCCAGCAGCCAAGATGACCAGGGGAACTATGGCTACACCTTC.

This chain's CDR3 is CASSSGGLGQPQHF. The CDR3 DNA sequence: TGTGCCAGCAGTTCGGGAGGTTTGGGTCAGCCCCAGCATTTT. The rearrangement joins TRBV28 to TRBJ1-5; D unresolved. The CDR3 is 14 residues long. Germline-derived CDR1 and CDR2 are MDHEN and SYDVKM. V shed 4 bases and J shed 6 bases, with 13 bases lying between them.

The CDR3 region has the DNA TGTGCCATCAGTAACGGGAGCACAGATACGCAGTATTTT. This codes for CAISNGSTDTQYF. The chain is built from TRBV10-3 and TRBJ2-3; D uncertain. V was pared by 5 bases and J by 0 bases, with 6 bases between. This CDR3 contains 13 residues. Germline V gene lookup returns CDR1 ENHRY and CDR2 SYGVKD.

This clone has a count of ten or more. This sequence joins TRBV15 and TRBJ2-6, with a weak D call TRBD1 (5 bases). With 4 bases removed from V and 0 bases from J, the gap between germline ends came to 10 bases. The CDR3 has 16 amino acids. The germline V gene encodes CDR1 LNHNV and CDR2 YYDKDF (reference sequence). The CDR3 nucleotides read TGTGCCACCAGCAACTTCCAGGGCTCTGGGGCCAACGTCCTGACTTTC. As protein: CATSNFQGSGANVLTF.

The rearrangement joins TRBV5-1 to TRBJ1-6, with 9 bases aligning to TRBD1. This CDR3 comprises 19 residues. V shed 2 bases, J shed 9 bases, and the junction held 18 bases outside the gene matches. Germline loops: CDR1 SGHRS, CDR2 YFSETQ. The CDR3 nucleotides are TGCGCCAGCAGCTTTACACCGTCCCGGGACAGGGAAGGTGGTTCACCCCTCCACTTT. This encodes CASSFTPSRDREGGSPLHF.

This clone was observed a few times. This rearrangement joins TRBV6-5 to TRBJ2-7; D may be TRBD1 (5 bases). This CDR3 has 15 amino acids. Germline V gene lookup returns CDR1 MNHEY and CDR2 SVGAGI. V lost 6 bases and J 1 base, leaving 16 bases between the germline ends. CDR3: CASSRTPDLSYEQYF. The CDR3 DNA sequence: TGTGCCAGCAGCCGGACACCCGATCTGTCCTACGAGCAGTACTTC.

The DNA for the CDR3 is TGTGCCAGCATTAGGGGGGGGGACACTGAAGCTTTCTTT. Amino acid sequence: CASIRGGDTEAFF. The gene calls are TRBV28 and TRBJ1-1, with a possible D match to TRBD1 (6 bases). Germline values: CDR1 MDHEN, CDR2 SYDVKM. Trimming removed 7 bases at V and 3 bases at J, with 12 bases between. The CDR3 totals 13 residues.

This clone has a handful of counts. V gene TRBV6-2 or TRBV6-3 combines with J gene TRBJ2-2; D gene uncertain. CDR1 is MNHEY, CDR2 SVGEGT, per germline. The CDR3 is 11 amino acids. Trimming removed 6 bases at V and 7 bases at J, with 6 bases between. CDR3 sequence: CASSQRGELFF. The CDR3 DNA follows: TGTGCCAGCAGCCAGCGCGGGGAGCTGTTTTTT.

J is TRBJ2-1 and V is TRBV30, with D maybe TRBD1 (5 bases). The CDR3 extends over 18 amino acids. Germline CDR1 reads GTSNPN; CDR2 reads SVGIG (reference sequence). Trimming removed 2 bases at V and 4 bases at J, with 24 bases between. CDR3 sequence reads: CAWSFLGRRSKDYNEQFF. In nucleotides, the CDR3 is TGTGCCTGGAGTTTTTTGGGGCGAAGGTCCAAAGATTACAATGAGCAGTTCTTC.

This clone was seen only a few times. This chain connects TRBV5-6 to TRBJ1-1; perhaps TRBD1 as D (6 bases). Trimming left V 0 bases short and J 8 bases short, with 11 bases between. Germline V CDR1 and CDR2: SGHDT, YYEEEE. The CDR3 loop spans 13 amino acids. Written as DNA, the CDR3 is TGTGCCAGCAGCTTGGCGGGGGGCAGAGAAGCTTTCTTT. Amino acids: CASSLAGGREAFF.

The chain couples TRBV5-5 to TRBJ2-7; 9 bases align to TRBD2. This CDR3 comprises 15 residues. Germline lookup yields CDR1 SGHKS and CDR2 YYEKEE (reference sequence). J lost 3 bases, V lost 0 bases, and 4 bases had no gene match. The CDR3 here is CASSLVSGRGYEQYF. The CDR3 region has the DNA TGTGCCAGCAGCTTGGTTAGCGGGAGAGGCTACGAGCAGTACTTC.

This clone was counted between two and nine times. The chain uses TRBV27 and TRBJ2-7; the match to TRBD2 covers 7 bases. Germline CDR1 reads MNHEY; CDR2 reads SMNVEV (reference sequence). J was trimmed by 6 bases and V by 4 bases; bases with no gene match: 3. The CDR3 loop spans 12 amino acids. DNA for the CDR3: TGTGCCAGCAGTTCCGGACTAGGCGAGCAGTACTTC. Amino acid sequence: CASSSGLGEQYF.

The chain uses TRBV6-5 and TRBJ2-3; TRBD1 aligns across 12 bases. The V segment lost 11 bases and the J segment 6 bases; nucleotides outside the gene matches: 12. The CDR3 covers 15 residues. From germline, CDR1 is MNHEY and CDR2 SVGAGI. CDR3 DNA: TGTGCCTCCCGGGGACAGGGGGCTCGGTTTGATACGCAGTATTTT. Translating gives CASRGQGARFDTQYF.

This rearrangement joins TRBV5-6 to TRBJ2-5; 9 bases are a match to TRBD2. CDR3 length: 15 residues. V gave up 3 bases and J gave up 0 bases; unmatched junction bases: 3. Germline CDR1 reads SGHDT; CDR2 reads YYEEEE. This CDR3 is CASSSLAGDQETQYF. CDR3 nucleotide sequence: TGTGCCAGCAGCTCACTAGCGGGTGACCAAGAGACCCAGTACTTC.

The V and J genes are TRBV19 and TRBJ2-6; tentative D call: TRBD1 (6 bases). Germline CDR1 and CDR2: LNHDA and SQIVND (reference sequence). The ends were cut back, 2 bases at V and 2 bases at J, with 7 bases in the middle. The CDR3 covers 15 residues. The CDR3 loop is CASSISGAGANVLTF. The CDR3 DNA follows: TGTGCCAGTAGTATATCAGGGGCTGGGGCCAACGTCCTGACTTTC.

The chain employs TRBV7-6 and TRBJ2-5, with D perhaps matching TRBD1 (6 bases). CDR3 size: 15 residues. Trimming cost V 5 bases and J 3 bases, with 16 bases left between them. CDR1 SGHVS and CDR2 FNYEAQ come from the germline V gene. CDR3 sequence reads: CASSPAGGGEETQYF. DNA of the CDR3: TGTGCCAGCAGCCCAGCTGGGGGCGGAGAAGAGACCCAGTACTTC.